The table lists the clone carrying this T cell receptor (beta chain) with a few counts. Its antigen is not known. Germline loops: CDR1 MGHDK, CDR2 SYGVNS. The CDR3 loop spans 14 amino acids. The V segment lost 6 bases and the J segment 8 bases; nucleotides outside the gene matches: 7. The data derive from a study of T-cell reconstitution after alpha-beta-depleted transplantation in children. Study-level results: Surviving recipient T cells and thymic progenitors underlay high day-60 TCRbeta diversity in some patients. By about two months after transplant, alpha-beta T cells reportedly arose from several hundred graft clones that had expanded. After one year, T-cell counts and TCRbeta diversity mostly came from new T cells.

Researchers prepared the TCRbeta library using unique molecular identifiers, the study reports. TCRdb called the PCR reads again in MiXCR, with one record for every CDR3 protein. The sample records 250,000 to 300,000 distinct CDR3 sequences, 10% being singletons. The chain combines TRBV25-1 with TRBJ1-6, with TRBD1 matching over 7 bases. The TCR originated in a boy in the first two years of life with acute myeloid leukemia, due to receive a stem cell transplant. The source was PBMCs, collected before TCRalphabeta/CD19-depleted stem cell transplant. The CDR3 DNA is TGTGCCAGCAGGGCTGACAGGGCCTATTCACCCCTCCACTTT. Its translation is CASRADRAYSPLHF.